This T cell receptor (beta chain) stems from a study of cytomegalovirus exposure and HLA in healthy donors. Study-level background: Findings of an earlier analysis included some 110 million unique TCR beta sequences from 170 million or so T cells.

13 Jbeta primers and 60 Vbeta primers were used for the PCR. Method: immunoSEQ multiplex PCR; TCRdb's copy keeps in-frame clones and lacks some. This sample's clone table lists approximately 51,000 clones. Judged by frequency, this clone is medium-sized. Material: PBMCs. This TCR came from a man between 40 and 49 years old in good health and CMV-seropositive.

The CDR3 spells CASRGTGGAGDTQYF. In nucleotides, the CDR3 is TGTGCCAGCAGGGGGACAGGGGGCGCGGGCGATACGCAGTATTTT. The chain combines TRBV2 with TRBJ2-3; 12 positions match TRBD1. CDR3 length equals 15 residues. Germline trimming cut 6 bases from V and 6 bases from J; bases unmatched to any gene: 7. CDR1 and CDR2 from the germline V gene are SNHLY and FYNNEI.